This TCR beta chain appears in the sequencing data of a study of cytomegalovirus exposure and HLA in healthy donors. Study conclusions and caveats: The Asian-associated ancestry cluster reportedly had fewer N-insertions than the roughly 670-donor mean in a later analysis. Per a prior analysis, the majority of TCR beta V segments were productive roughly 87% or roughly 30% of the time. Reports described diagnosis of cytomegalovirus status by the classifier as highly specific and sensitive.

PCR amplification relied on 60 Vbeta primers (plus 13 Jbeta primers). This table comes from immunoSEQ multiplex PCR, and its TCRdb copy is limited to in-frame clones, with some not included. The repertoire table contains around 100,000 clones. The CDR3 loop spans 15 amino acids. The ends were cut back, 4 bases at V and 9 bases at J, with 16 bases in the middle. Germline V gene sequence: CDR1 LGHNA, CDR2 YNFKEQ. As concerns this clone: Its antigen is currently unknown.

The sample taken for sequencing was PBMCs. This clonotype was sampled from a young woman in good health and CMV-seronegative. The V and J genes are TRBV4-2 and TRBJ1-6; TRBD1 is a possible D gene (6 bases). This CDR3 reads CASSRNRVESSPLHF. Written as DNA, the CDR3 is TGTGCCAGCAGCCGAAACAGGGTAGAGAGTTCACCCCTCCACTTT.